This passage covers 29 T cell receptor beta chains from one sample sequenced in a study of blood T cell repertoires in COVID-19. Sequencing used immunoSEQ multiplex PCR; TCRdb keeps in-frame clones, though not all of them. Here the sample spans some 100,000 clones, around nine tenths being singletons. What was sequenced was peripheral blood. The receptors stem from a man between 45 and 60 years old with acute or convalescent COVID-19.

CDR3 sequence reads: CASSQAGPRGEQFF. The CDR3 DNA reads TGTGCCAGCAGCCAAGCGGGCCCTAGGGGGGAGCAGTTCTTC. J is TRBJ2-1 and V is TRBV3-1 (or the pseudogene TRBV3-2); tentative D call: TRBD1 (6 bases). Germline V CDR1 and CDR2: LGHDT, YNNKEL (reference sequence). This CDR3 spans 14 amino acids. V was clipped by 1 base and J by 10 bases, with 14 bases between them.

The chain is built from TRBV6-5 and TRBJ1-5, with D possibly matching TRBD1 (5 bases). Germline CDR1 and CDR2: MNHEY and SVGAGI. Trimming shortened V by 4 bases and J by 6 bases, and 16 bases separated the two germline ends. The CDR3 has 15 residues. CDR3 sequence reads: CASSLRQGKVQPQHF. The CDR3 DNA sequence: TGTGCCAGCAGTTTACGTCAGGGAAAGGTTCAGCCCCAGCATTTT.

V and J are TRBV6-5 and TRBJ1-6; TRBD1 aligns across 8 bases. J gave up 7 bases and V 5 bases, and 4 bases lay outside the gene matches. The germline gives CDR1 MNHEY, CDR2 SVGAGI. The CDR3 runs 14 residues. CDR3 DNA sequence: TGTGCCAGCAGTCCCGGACAGGGAAATTCACCCCTCCACTTT. Its translation is CASSPGQGNSPLHF.

The gene calls are TRBV6-2 or TRBV6-3 and TRBJ2-7, with TRBD2 matching over 7 bases. J was trimmed by 8 bases and V by 5 bases; bases with no gene match: 9. The CDR3 runs to 13 residues. CDR1 is MNHEY and CDR2 is SVGEGT in the germline V gene. CDR3 sequence reads: CASSPGGTFQQYF. Here the CDR3 DNA reads TGTGCCAGCAGTCCCGGGGGGACTTTCCAGCAGTACTTC.

J is TRBJ2-1 and V is TRBV4-2; D possibly corresponds to TRBD2 (5 bases). The CDR3 contains 14 residues. Germline V lookup: CDR1 LGHNA, CDR2 YNFKEQ. Between the trimmed V and J ends, which lost 4 bases and 7 bases, there was a span of 14 bases. The CDR3, as DNA: TGTGCCAGCAGCCTCCCGACTAATGGGAATGAGCAGTTCTTC. Protein product: CASSLPTNGNEQFF.

The chain joins TRBV19 to TRBJ2-5; D might be TRBD1 (5 bases). Germline CDR1 is LNHDA and CDR2 is SQIVND (reference sequence). This CDR3 is built from 12 residues. V was clipped by 6 bases and J by 5 bases, with 10 bases between them. CDR3 bases: TGTGCCAGTAGCAGGGTTGGGGAGACCCAGTACTTC. Amino acid sequence: CASSRVGETQYF.

The chain joins TRBV5-1 to TRBJ1-1; 7 bases line up with TRBD1. CDR1 and CDR2 from the germline V gene are SGHRS and YFSETQ. This CDR3 is 14 amino acids long. The junction had 10 bases not matched to a gene; V was cut back by 4 bases and J by 7 bases. CDR3 in amino acids: CASSRGGVEDEAFF. The CDR3 coding sequence is TGCGCCAGCAGCCGAGGGGGCGTTGAAGATGAAGCTTTCTTT.

The chain combines TRBV3-1 (or the pseudogene TRBV3-2) with TRBJ1-1, with a tentative D call TRBD1 (6 bases). The CDR3 consists of 13 residues. Germline CDR1 LGHDT, CDR2 YNNKEL (reference sequence). V lost 3 bases and J 8 bases, leaving 13 bases between the germline ends. The CDR3 spells CASSQGAATEAFF. The CDR3, as DNA: TGTGCCAGCAGCCAGGGGGCTGCGACGGAAGCTTTCTTT.

This clone has a single count. J is TRBJ1-1 and V is TRBV5-1, with 7 bases lining up with TRBD1. The J segment lost 5 bases and the V segment lost 1 base, leaving 5 bases of the junction unmatched. The CDR3 is 14 amino acids. Germline assignment: CDR1 SGHRS and CDR2 YFSETQ. CDR3 sequence: CASSLPTGRTEAFF. In nucleotides, the CDR3 is TGCGCCAGCAGCTTGCCGACAGGGAGGACTGAAGCTTTCTTT.

The chain joins TRBV7-9 to TRBJ1-2; D is unresolved. The CDR3 is made up of 12 amino acids. V was clipped by 5 bases and J by 7 bases, with 11 bases between them. Per germline, CDR1 SEHNR and CDR2 FQNEAQ (reference sequence). This chain's CDR3 is CASSLDSRGYTF. CDR3 nucleotides: TGTGCCAGCAGCCTAGACTCTCGTGGCTACACCTTC.

This clone came up a few times. The genes are TRBV5-1 and TRBJ1-6; 8 bases line up with TRBD1. The CDR3 totals 16 residues. The J segment lost 6 bases and the V segment lost 3 bases, leaving 8 bases of the junction unmatched. Germline CDR1 reads SGHRS; CDR2 reads YFSETQ. This chain's CDR3 is CASSWETGVVNSPLHF. In DNA form, the CDR3 reads TGCGCCAGCAGCTGGGAGACAGGGGTTGTTAATTCACCCCTCCACTTT. The complete variable domain, with remaining parts taken from reference TRBV5-1 and TRBJ1-6, reads KAGVTQTPRYLIKTRGQQVTLSCSPISGHRSVSWYQQTPGQGLQFLFEYFSETQRNKGNFPGRFSGRQFSNSRSEMNVSTLELGDSALYLCASSWETGVVNSPLHFGNGTRLTVT.

V gene TRBV5-1 combines with J gene TRBJ2-2, with D perhaps matching TRBD2 (5 bases). Trimming stripped 0 bases from V and 9 bases from J, with 18 bases between. The CDR3 consists of 16 residues. Germline V lookup: CDR1 SGHRS, CDR2 YFSETQ. CDR3 loop: CASSLGDGLALRELFF. CDR3 sequence (DNA): TGCGCCAGCAGCTTGGGCGACGGGCTAGCTCTTCGGGAGCTGTTTTTT. Combining the CDR3 with reference TRBV5-1 and TRBJ2-2 gives the whole variable domain KAGVTQTPRYLIKTRGQQVTLSCSPISGHRSVSWYQQTPGQGLQFLFEYFSETQRNKGNFPGRFSGRQFSNSRSEMNVSTLELGDSALYLCASSLGDGLALRELFFGEGSRLTVL.

This rearrangement joins TRBV11-3 to TRBJ2-3, with D possibly being TRBD1 or TRBD2 (5 bases each). Germline V lookup: CDR1 SGHNT, CDR2 YENEEA. The CDR3 contains 16 residues. Trimming cost V 5 bases and J 1 base, with 16 bases left between them. CDR3 in DNA: TGTGCCAGCAGCCTAGGGGAGCATCAGGGCACAGATACGCAGTATTTT. It yields the protein CASSLGEHQGTDTQYF. The full variable domain, rest sourced from reference TRBV11-3 and TRBJ2-3, is EAGVVQSPRYKIIEKKQPVAFWCNPISGHNTLYWYLQNLGQGPELLIRYENEEAVDDSQLPKDRFSAERLKGVDSTLKIQPAELGDSAVYLCASSLGEHQGTDTQYFGPGTRLTVL.

This sequence joins TRBV7-3 and TRBJ1-3; TRBD1 matches 8 bases. V dropped 5 bases and J dropped 2; count of bases not matched to a gene: 14. Germline CDR1 SGHTA, CDR2 FQGTGA. CDR3 length equals 18 residues. This CDR3 is CASSPGQGTESAGNTIYF. In DNA, the CDR3 is TGTGCCAGCAGCCCCGGACAGGGAACGGAGTCGGCTGGAAACACCATATATTTT.

The rearrangement joins TRBV6-5 to TRBJ2-5; D perhaps matches TRBD1 (6 bases). Germline V gene data show CDR1 as MNHEY and CDR2 as SVGAGI. This CDR3 region has 13 residues. Trimming took 5 bases from V and 9 from J, leaving 16 bases between them. The CDR3 DNA is TGTGCCAGCAGTAGAGAAGGGGGTGGGGCCCAGTACTTC. This translates into CASSREGGGAQYF.

The chain employs TRBV2 and TRBJ1-5; 11 positions agree with TRBD1. V lost 5 bases, J lost 5 bases, and 5 bases stayed unmatched. The CDR3 length is 15 residues. Germline V gene sequence: CDR1 SNHLY, CDR2 FYNNEI. CDR3 in DNA: TGTGCCAGCAGTTCGGACAGGGGGCGCGATCAGCCCCAGCATTTT. Its protein is CASSSDRGRDQPQHF.

The gene calls are TRBV21-1 and TRBJ1-3. TRBV21-1 is labeled a pseudogene. CDR3 length: 19 residues. The CDR3 DNA reads TGTGCCAGCAGGGTAAGGAAGGGAGCGGGCGATTCCTCTGGAAACACCATATATTTT. Its protein product is CASRVRKGAGDSSGNTIYF.

This clone was picked up a small number of times. The V and J genes are TRBV19 and TRBJ1-3, with D tentatively TRBD1 (5 bases). This CDR3 contains 14 residues. The V end was cut by 5 bases, the J end by 0 bases, with 8 bases between. CDR1 and CDR2 from the germline V gene are LNHDA and SQIVND (reference sequence). The CDR3 nucleotides are TGTGCCAGTAGTCGGGGGATCTCTGGAAACACCATATATTTT. Protein sequence: CASSRGISGNTIYF.

This chain uses TRBV27 with TRBJ1-2, with 7 bases matching TRBD1. CDR1 MNHEY and CDR2 SMNVEV come from the germline V gene (reference sequence). With 6 bases clipped from V and 4 bases from J, the junction kept 5 bases outside the gene matches. The CDR3 contains 13 residues. This CDR3 is CASSLRDSYGYTF. CDR3 nucleotide sequence: TGTGCCAGCAGCCTAAGGGACAGCTATGGCTACACCTTC.

The chain employs TRBV5-5 and TRBJ2-7, with 7 bases fitting TRBD1. Germline V gene data show CDR1 as SGHKS and CDR2 as YYEKEE (reference sequence). This CDR3 contains 15 residues. The J segment lost 3 bases and the V segment lost 3 bases, leaving 9 bases of the junction unmatched. CDR3 protein: CASSSLGGARYEQYF. The CDR3 DNA follows: TGTGCCAGCAGCTCCCTAGGGGGCGCCCGCTACGAGCAGTACTTC.

This chain uses TRBV6-5 with TRBJ2-1; a possible D gene is TRBD2 (5 bases). Looked up from germline, CDR1 is MNHEY and CDR2 is SVGAGI. V lost 6 bases, J lost 9 bases, and 12 bases lay in between. CDR3 length: 12 amino acids. The CDR3 DNA reads as TGTGCCAGCAGGATACTAGTATCTGAGCAGTTCTTC. Its translation is CASRILVSEQFF.

This clone has more than one count but fewer than ten. This chain connects TRBV3-1 (or the pseudogene TRBV3-2) to TRBJ1-6; no firm D call. The CDR3 is made up of 14 amino acids. V gave up 2 bases and J gave up 4 bases, with 6 bases separating them. Germline CDR1 reads LGHDT; CDR2 reads YNNKEL (reference sequence). The CDR3 DNA is TGTGCCAGCAGCCAATCGCAGTATAATTCACCCCTCCACTTT. Translated: CASSQSQYNSPLHF.

The chain combines TRBV5-1 with TRBJ2-7, with no clear D. Germline V gene sequence: CDR1 SGHRS, CDR2 YFSETQ. The CDR3 is 14 amino acids. V dropped 0 bases and J dropped 0 bases, with 7 bases sitting between them. This chain's CDR3 is CASSLGGNSYEQYF. Here the CDR3 DNA reads TGCGCCAGCAGCTTGGGCGGCAACTCCTACGAGCAGTACTTC.

This rearrangement joins TRBV24-1 to TRBJ2-1; D is perhaps TRBD2 (5 bases). Germline values: CDR1 KGHDR, CDR2 SFDVKD. The CDR3 is made up of 13 amino acids. Trimming cost V 4 bases and J 8 bases, with 11 bases left between them. CDR3: CATSDSSSHEQFF. CDR3 DNA: TGTGCCACCAGTGACTCGTCTAGCCATGAGCAGTTCTTC.

This clone was seen once. The rearrangement joins TRBV5-1 to TRBJ2-7; 11 nucleotides line up with TRBD2. The CDR3 sequence is 15 residues long. Germline assignment: CDR1 SGHRS and CDR2 YFSETQ. J was trimmed by 4 bases and V by 4 bases; bases with no gene match: 7. CDR3 DNA: TGCGCCAGCAGCCCCGGGACTAGCGGTCTTTACGAGCAGTACTTC. This encodes CASSPGTSGLYEQYF. The entire variable domain, with the rest obtained from reference TRBV5-1 and TRBJ2-7, is as follows: KAGVTQTPRYLIKTRGQQVTLSCSPISGHRSVSWYQQTPGQGLQFLFEYFSETQRNKGNFPGRFSGRQFSNSRSEMNVSTLELGDSALYLCASSPGTSGLYEQYFGPGTRLTVT.

The chain couples TRBV5-8 to TRBJ2-3, with D perhaps TRBD1 (6 bases). V gave up 4 bases and J gave up 2 bases, with 14 bases separating them. Germline CDR1 and CDR2: SGHTS and YDEGEE. The CDR3 extends over 15 amino acids. The CDR3 region has the DNA TGTGCCAGCAGCGCTCAGGGGATCCCCACAGATACGCAGTATTTT. Encoded protein: CASSAQGIPTDTQYF.

This clone was detected once. The chain couples TRBV7-9 to TRBJ1-3, with D perhaps matching TRBD1 (6 bases). Trimming left V 5 bases short and J 4 bases short, with 15 bases between. The germline gives CDR1 SEHNR, CDR2 FQNEAQ (reference sequence). The CDR3 covers 15 residues. CDR3 sequence reads: CASSKGTQGGNTIYF. The CDR3 region has the DNA TGTGCCAGCAGCAAAGGGACACAGGGAGGAAACACCATATATTTT.

This clone was counted a single time. The identical CDR3 is also encoded by other nucleotide sequences in the sample. The rearrangement uses TRBV10-3 and TRBJ2-7; D ambiguous. Trimming stripped 0 bases from V and 0 bases from J, with 3 bases between. The CDR3 has 13 residues. Per germline, CDR1 ENHRY and CDR2 SYGVKD. Here the CDR3 reads CAISESSSYEQYF. CDR3 nucleotides: TGTGCCATCAGTGAGTCGAGCTCCTACGAGCAGTACTTC.

CDR3: CASSIRGLITEAFF. The CDR3 coding sequence is TGTGCCAGTAGTATCCGGGGACTGATAACTGAAGCTTTCTTT. The chain uses TRBV19 and TRBJ1-1; D might be TRBD1 (5 bases). Germline CDR1 and CDR2: LNHDA and SQIVND (reference sequence). Trimming stripped 3 bases from V and 5 bases from J, with 13 bases between. The CDR3 loop spans 14 amino acids.